This T cell receptor beta chain was recorded in a study of T cell responses to AZD1222 COVID-19 vaccine. Study-level points and caveats: Nearly half of spike-specific TCRs reportedly target unmutated variant regions.

Germline V lookup: CDR1 SGHRS, CDR2 YFSETQ. V shed 4 bases and J shed 1 base, with 11 bases lying between them. This CDR3 contains 14 residues. Sequencing was performed with immunoSEQ multiplex PCR; in TCRdb, only in-frame clones are kept and a portion is missing. The table has 100,000 to 150,000 clones, roughly 93% seen once. Notes on this clone: What it recognizes is unknown.

Sequences were derived from peripheral blood, sampled on day 0 of AZD1222 vaccination. The rearrangement joins TRBV5-1 to TRBJ1-2, with no clear D. The receptor was derived from an adult in good health. The CDR3 nucleotides are TGCGCCAGCAGCCCAGACGGGAGTAACTATGGCTACACCTTC. This gives the protein CASSPDGSNYGYTF.